This T cell receptor beta chain was observed in a study of OX40 agonist ivuxolimab in advanced cancers. Background on the study: Of mixed ages from about 23 to 90 and averaging approximately 60 years, the group was 65% to 85% male. Study results and limitations: CD8+ T cells were the subset that, on average, had more expanded clones than CD4+. Dosing at 0.1 to 3.0 mg/kg was accompanied by clonal expansion of CD4+ and CD8+ blood T cells by week 6.

Profiling relied on immunoSEQ multiplex PCR, and the TCRdb table lists in-frame clones only, not all of them. The table includes 60,000 to 75,000 clones, 80% to 95% detected once. CDR3 length equals 15 residues. Germline V gene lookup returns CDR1 SSHAT and CDR2 FNYEAQ (reference sequence). In the case of this clone: Its antigen is currently unknown. The junction does not match germline at one end; this may be a read error.

The chain joins TRBV7-7 to TRBJ2-5, with 9 bases fitting TRBD1. The origin of this receptor is an adult with an advanced solid tumor such as melanoma, head and neck, liver or kidney cancer. Sequencing used CD4+ or CD8+ T cells sorted from blood, obtained in a trial of the OX40 agonist ivuxolimab. For the CDR3, the DNA is TGTGCTAGCAGCTTAGGGGGGACAGGGCAAGAGACCCAGTACTTC. Translation: CASSLGGTGQETQYF. Together with reference TRBV7-7 and TRBJ2-5, the CDR3 gives the full variable domain: GAGVSQSPRYKVTKRGQDVTLRCDPISSHATLYWYQQALGQGPEFLTYFNYEAQPDKSGLPSDRFSAERPEGSISTLTIQRTEQRDSAMYRCASSLGGTGQETQYFGPGTRLLVL.